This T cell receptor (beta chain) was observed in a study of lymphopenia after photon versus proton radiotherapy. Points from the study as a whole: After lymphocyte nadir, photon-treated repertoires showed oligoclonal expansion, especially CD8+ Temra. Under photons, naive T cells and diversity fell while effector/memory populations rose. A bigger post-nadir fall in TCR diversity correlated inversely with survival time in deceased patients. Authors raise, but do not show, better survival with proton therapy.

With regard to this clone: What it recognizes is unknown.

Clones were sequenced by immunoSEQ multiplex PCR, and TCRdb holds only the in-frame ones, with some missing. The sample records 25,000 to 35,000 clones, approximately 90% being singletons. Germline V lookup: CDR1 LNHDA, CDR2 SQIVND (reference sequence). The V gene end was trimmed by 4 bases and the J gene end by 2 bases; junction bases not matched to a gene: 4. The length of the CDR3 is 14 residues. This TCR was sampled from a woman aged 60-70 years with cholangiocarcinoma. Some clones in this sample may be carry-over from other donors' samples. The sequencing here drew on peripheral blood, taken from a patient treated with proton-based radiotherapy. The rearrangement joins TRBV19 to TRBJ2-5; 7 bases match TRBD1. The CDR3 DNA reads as TGTGCCAGTAGTACCTGGACAGGTCAAGAGACCCAGTACTTC. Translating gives CASSTWTGQETQYF. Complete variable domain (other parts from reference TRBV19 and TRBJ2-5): DGGITQSPKYLFRKEGQNVTLSCEQNLNHDAMYWYRQDPGQGLRLIYYSQIVNDFQKGDIAEGYSVSREKKESFPLTVTSAQKNPTAFYLCASSTWTGQETQYFGPGTRLLVL.